This T cell receptor (beta chain) is from a study of T cell repertoires in cytomegalovirus infection. Study-level information: Through public TCR beta signatures, both CMV infection and matching HLA type were indicated.

This clonotype was seen just once. Its specificity is unknown. TCRdb passed the reads through MiXCR, listing each CDR3 protein once. The table has around 900,000 distinct CDR3 sequences, around 32% seen once. CDR1 is LNHNV and CDR2 is YYDKDF in the germline V gene (reference sequence). This CDR3 spans 19 amino acids. Trimming took 2 bases from V and 0 from J; bases not matched to a gene: 12. The sequences come from cultured CD8+ T cells from PBMCs, collected from culture after CMV antigen stimulation. The chain links TRBV15 to TRBJ1-5, with 8 bases identical to TRBD1. The TCR comes from a human donor in good health (CMV status not recorded). Some clones in this sample may be carry-over from other donors' samples. This CDR3 reads CATSRPRSGTGNSNQPQHF. The CDR3 DNA is TGTGCCACCAGCAGACCCCGATCGGGGACAGGAAATAGCAATCAGCCCCAGCATTTT.